This T cell receptor beta chain emerged from a study of blood T cell repertoires in COVID-19. Overall study context: Material from acute and convalescent COVID-19 was sourced from the United States, Italy and Spain.

Per the study methods: By means of reference gene primer amplification, nucleated cell counts were estimated. Produced via immunoSEQ multiplex PCR; TCRdb's table is partial and in-frame only. D and trimming were read from the DNA, whereas the V and J calls and clone size are those reported in that table. The sample yields roughly 160,000 clones, around four fifths seen once. CDR1 and CDR2 from the germline V gene are KGHSH and LQKENI. The length of the CDR3 is 16 residues. J was trimmed by 0 bases and V by 3 bases; bases with no gene match: 3. The chain uses TRBV18 and TRBJ1-3, with 9 positions matching TRBD1. The sample comprised PBMCs or T cells enriched from blood (not recorded which). This TCR came from a woman aged 60-75 years who had recovered from COVID-19. CDR3 in amino acids: CASSPGQGSSGNTIYF. In DNA form, the CDR3 reads TGTGCCAGCTCACCGGGACAGGGAAGCTCTGGAAACACCATATATTTT.